Presented here are 9 T cell receptor beta chains from one specimen sequenced in a study of cytomegalovirus exposure and HLA in healthy donors (dated 2017 in TCRdb). Library preparation used the immunoSEQ multiplex PCR assay. A mixture of 60 forward primers for TCR Vbeta segments and 13 reverse primers for TCR Jbeta segments was used in the multiplex PCR. Sourced from immuneACCESS, this table was stored by TCRdb with only in-frame sequences that have V and J called. A share of the clones is absent; for the studies checked, an unresolved V gene accounts for under half, and the remainder has no known explanation. This sample has 85,000 to 95,000 clones in its table, and 76% of those were observed once. 5.3% of the sample is held by the ten biggest clonotypes. Sequencing was performed on PBMCs. The origin of the receptors is a young man in good health and CMV-seropositive.

The genes are TRBV29-1 and TRBJ2-5; tentatively, D is TRBD1 (6 bases). V lost 2 bases, J lost 3 bases, and 7 bases lay in between. The CDR3 contains 12 residues. CDR1 and CDR2 (germline): SQVTM, ANQGSEA. The CDR3 DNA follows: TGCAGCGTTGAACGGACAGAAGAGACCCAGTACTTC. This codes for CSVERTEETQYF.

This clone has just a few counts. This chain links TRBV6-1 with TRBJ2-7; no firm D call. This CDR3 region has 12 residues. CDR1 is MNHNS, CDR2 SASEGT, per germline. The germline V and J ends were trimmed by 8 bases and 6 bases, with 14 bases remaining between them. The DNA for the CDR3 is TGTGCCAGCCTTGGAAACAGACCCGAGCAGTACGTC. This gives the protein CASLGNRPEQYV.

V gene TRBV28 combines with J gene TRBJ1-5; D possibly corresponds to TRBD1 (5 bases). Germline CDR1 and CDR2: MDHEN and SYDVKM. V lost 2 bases, J lost 0 bases, and 8 bases lay in between. The CDR3 length is 15 residues. The CDR3 reads CASSLLRDSNQPQHF. The CDR3 region has the DNA TGTGCCAGCAGTTTACTCAGGGATAGCAATCAGCCCCAGCATTTT. Full variable domain (remainder filled in from reference TRBV28 and TRBJ1-5): DVKVTQSSRYLVKRTGEKVFLECVQDMDHENMFWYRQDPGLGLRLIYFSYDVKMKEKGDIPEGYSVSREKKERFSLILESASTNQTSMYLCASSLLRDSNQPQHFGDGTRLSIL.

The chain joins TRBV6-1 to TRBJ1-2, with D hard to call. This CDR3 has 12 amino acids. The V end was cut by 0 bases, the J end by 6 bases, with 5 bases between. Germline V gene lookup returns CDR1 MNHNS and CDR2 SASEGT. The CDR3 region has the DNA TGTGCCAGCAGTGAAGCCGGGAATGGCTACACCTTC. It is translated as CASSEAGNGYTF.

The chain's CDR3 is CASNDGGPARLDTQYF. Here the CDR3 DNA reads TGCGCCAGCAACGACGGAGGGCCAGCTAGGTTGGATACGCAGTATTTT. J is TRBJ2-3 and V is TRBV5-1; tentative D call: TRBD2 (6 bases). Trimming took off 6 bases at V and 6 bases at J, with 23 bases between the two ends. From germline, CDR1 is SGHRS and CDR2 YFSETQ. The CDR3 extends over 16 amino acids.

The CDR3 DNA is TGTGCCAGCAGCGGTAGGGGTACAGGGGGCTACACCTTC. The encoded protein is CASSGRGTGGYTF. The rearrangement uses TRBV5-8 and TRBJ1-2, with D maybe TRBD1 (6 bases). CDR1 and CDR2 (germline): SGHTS, YDEGEE. Trimming cost V 4 bases and J 8 bases, with 15 bases left between them. The CDR3 spans 13 residues.

This clone was recorded once. The V call is TRBV7-2, the J call TRBJ1-5; D is ambiguous. Germline CDR1 and CDR2: SGHTA and FQGNSA. CDR3 size: 16 residues. The ends were cut back, 4 bases at V and 5 bases at J, with 18 bases in the middle. The CDR3 reads CASSSQVESQDQPQHF. The CDR3 DNA reads as TGTGCCAGCAGCTCACAAGTAGAGAGTCAGGATCAGCCCCAGCATTTT.

V and J are TRBV4-2 and TRBJ2-2; 11 bases agree with TRBD1. This CDR3 has 16 residues. Per the germline V gene, CDR1 is LGHNA and CDR2 is YNFKEQ. Trimming cost V 2 bases and J 7 bases; bases outside gene matches: 6. DNA for the CDR3: TGTGCCAGCAGCCAATCTGGGACAGGGGGAGGCGGGGAGCTGTTTTTT. It codes for CASSQSGTGGGGELFF.

J is TRBJ2-3 and V is TRBV5-1, with 9 bases that match TRBD1. The V and J ends lost 5 bases and 0 bases, in that order; junction bases with no gene match: 13. CDR1 and CDR2 from the germline V gene are SGHRS and YFSETQ. CDR3 length equals 18 residues. This CDR3 reads CASRPQGARALSTDTQYF. The CDR3 DNA is TGCGCCAGCAGGCCACAGGGGGCGCGGGCCCTTAGCACAGATACGCAGTATTTT.